The rows below give T cell receptor beta chains drawn from one sample of a study of T-cell memory formation after mild COVID-19. TCRdb called the 5' RACE reads again in MiXCR, with one record for every CDR3 protein. The sample holds 290,000 or so distinct CDR3 sequences; 15% to 20% are singletons and the top ten take roughly 20%. Sequenced material: PBMCs or a T cell subset sorted from them (not recorded which). The receptors here all came from a man younger than 35 who had mild COVID-19 (a few samples of this study predate the infection). Cell type and time point are not known. Each CDR3 is given with its conserved first and last residue. Fields, in order: CDR3 protein, CDR3 DNA, V gene, clone size, CDR3 length, J gene, D gene. D genes are given only for firm matches. Rows give clone size only sometimes, using once, few, many, or a class for an expanded clone.

CDR3 protein: CASSMAGTPDGEQFF; CDR3 DNA: TGCGCCAGCAGCATGGCCGGGACTCCCGATGGGGAGCAGTTCTTC; V gene: TRBV5-1; clone size: NA; CDR3 length: 15; J gene: TRBJ2-1; D gene: NA
CDR3 protein: CSAAFAGGRDTQYF; CDR3 DNA: TGCAGTGCCGCCTTTGCGGGGGGAAGGGATACGCAGTATTTT; V gene: TRBV20-1; clone size: few; CDR3 length: 14; J gene: TRBJ2-3; D gene: TRBD2
CDR3 protein: CATSRLGGGRSYNEQFF; CDR3 DNA: TGTGCCACCAGCAGGTTGGGTGGGGGCCGCTCCTACAATGAGCAGTTCTTC; V gene: TRBV15; clone size: few; CDR3 length: 17; J gene: TRBJ2-1; D gene: NA
CDR3 protein: CASSLRQGIYGYTF; CDR3 DNA: TGTGCCAGCAGTCTCCGCCAGGGTATCTATGGCTACACCTTC; V gene: TRBV28; clone size: NA; CDR3 length: 14; J gene: TRBJ1-2; D gene: NA
CDR3 protein: CSVTGVLNQPQHF; CDR3 DNA: TGCAGTGTCACCGGGGTTCTCAATCAGCCCCAGCATTTT; V gene: TRBV20-1; clone size: NA; CDR3 length: 13; J gene: TRBJ1-5; D gene: NA
CDR3 protein: CASSSSNPVWDGYTF; CDR3 DNA: TGTGCCAGCAGTTCTTCTAACCCCGTTTGGGATGGCTACACCTTC; V gene: TRBV6-6; clone size: NA; CDR3 length: 15; J gene: TRBJ1-2; D gene: NA
CDR3 protein: CASSIIRLAGVNEQFF; CDR3 DNA: TGTGCCAGTAGTATCATCAGGTTAGCGGGGGTTAATGAGCAGTTCTTC; V gene: TRBV19; clone size: few; CDR3 length: 16; J gene: TRBJ2-1; D gene: TRBD2
CDR3 protein: CASSLGRTGTNNEQFF; CDR3 DNA: TGTGCCAGCAGCTTAGGTCGGACAGGGACCAACAATGAGCAGTTCTTC; V gene: TRBV7-9; clone size: NA; CDR3 length: 16; J gene: TRBJ2-1; D gene: TRBD1
CDR3 protein: CSVAPTGGVNEQFF; CDR3 DNA: TGCAGCGTTGCCCCGACAGGGGGGGTCAATGAGCAGTTCTTC; V gene: TRBV29-1; clone size: NA; CDR3 length: 14; J gene: TRBJ2-1; D gene: TRBD1
CDR3 protein: CASSQDGSSGANVLTF; CDR3 DNA: TGCGCCAGCAGCCAAGATGGAAGCTCTGGGGCCAACGTCCTGACTTTC; V gene: TRBV4-3; clone size: few; CDR3 length: 16; J gene: TRBJ2-6; D gene: NA
CDR3 protein: CASTTPGGTEAFF; CDR3 DNA: TGTGCCAGCACTACCCCAGGGGGCACTGAAGCTTTCTTT; V gene: TRBV12-3/TRBV12-4; clone size: NA; CDR3 length: 13; J gene: TRBJ1-1; D gene: TRBD1